A single sample is the source of the 11 T cell receptor beta chains below, sequenced in a study of identical twins (dated by TCRdb to about 2016). Receptor amplification or capture employed 5' RACE. Instrument used: Illumina HiSeq 2000. Starting from the raw public reads, TCRdb applied fastp trimming at Q25, assembled clones with MiXCR and retained in-frame beta chains. Identical CDR3 protein sequences are pooled into one entry, listed with their most common genes and DNA. This sample comprises about 530,000 distinct CDR3 sequences, roughly 15% of them detected only once. The biggest ten clones account for about 0.4% of the sample. These data were also filed under a second study, of yellow fever vaccine responses in identical twins.

The sample was CD4+ T cells sorted from blood. The receptors here all came from a woman aged 18-29 years in good health.

The CDR3 reads CASSYGARTYTGELFF. The CDR3 nucleotides read TGTGCCAGCAGTTATGGGGCCAGGACGTACACCGGGGAGCTGTTTTTT. This sequence joins TRBV6-5 and TRBJ2-2, with D possibly being TRBD1 (5 bases). The CDR3 runs 16 residues. Looked up from germline, CDR1 is MNHEY and CDR2 is SVGAGI. Trimming removed 3 bases at V and 3 bases at J, with 14 bases between.

The CDR3 nucleotides read TGTGCCAGCAGTTTATTAGGACGCAACACCGGGGAGCTGTTTTTT. The encoded protein is CASSLLGRNTGELFF. The gene calls are TRBV2 and TRBJ2-2; D is undetermined. Trimming took off 5 bases at V and 2 bases at J, with 12 bases between the two ends. The CDR3 is 15 residues long. Germline V gives CDR1 SNHLY, CDR2 FYNNEI.

The V call is TRBV28, the J call TRBJ2-5, with D possibly TRBD1 on 5 matching bases. The germline V gene has CDR1 MDHEN and CDR2 SYDVKM. V lost 2 bases and J 5 bases, leaving 18 bases between the germline ends. CDR3 length: 16 amino acids. The CDR3 nucleotides read TGTGCCAGCAGTTTACTAGGGCCAGGGTCTGTCGAGACCCAGTACTTC. As protein: CASSLLGPGSVETQYF.

The chain employs TRBV6-2 or TRBV6-3 and TRBJ2-4; D is unresolved. Germline loops: CDR1 MNHEY, CDR2 SVGEGT. The CDR3 is 15 residues long. Trimming cost V 2 bases and J 0 bases, with 8 bases left between them. CDR3: CASSYRPLAKNIQYF. Here the CDR3 DNA reads TGTGCCAGCAGTTACCGACCCCTAGCCAAAAACATTCAGTACTTC.

The chain is built from TRBV20-1 and TRBJ2-3; weak D call: TRBD1 (6 bases). Trimming pared 6 bases from V and 2 bases from J, leaving 15 bases between. The CDR3 consists of 14 residues. Germline V lookup: CDR1 DFQATT, CDR2 SNEGSKA (reference sequence). CDR3 DNA: TGCAGTGCCCCCAGCAAGGGACACACAGATACGCAGTATTTT. The encoded protein is CSAPSKGHTDTQYF.

The chain carries TRBV29-1 and TRBJ1-2; no clear D gene. The CDR3 consists of 16 residues. Per the germline V gene, CDR1 is SQVTM and CDR2 is ANQGSEA. The V gene lost 0 bases and the J gene lost 0 bases, with 14 bases spanning the gap. The CDR3 bases are TGCAGCGTTGAAGATTGGTACAGTCCTTCTAACTATGGCTACACCTTC. Amino acid sequence: CSVEDWYSPSNYGYTF.

V is TRBV20-1 and J is TRBJ2-1, with D perhaps TRBD2 (6 bases). Germline CDR1 is DFQATT and CDR2 is SNEGSKA (reference sequence). V was trimmed by 0 bases and J by 8 bases, leaving 8 bases between them. The CDR3 covers 12 residues. Here the CDR3 reads CSARDGRYEQFF. CDR3 bases: TGCAGTGCTAGAGATGGGAGGTATGAGCAGTTCTTC.

V usage is TRBV29-1 and J usage is TRBJ1-2; D may be TRBD1 (6 bases). The CDR3 totals 12 residues. V was cut by 3 bases and J by 4 bases, with 9 bases left in between. Germline V gene lookup returns CDR1 SQVTM and CDR2 ANQGSEA. CDR3 nucleotides: TGCAGCGTTGACTCGGGGGCCTATGGCTACACCTTC. Translated, it gives CSVDSGAYGYTF.

The genes are TRBV5-1 and TRBJ2-3, with TRBD2 matching 9 bases. The CDR3 sequence is 16 residues long. Trimming took 2 bases from V and 4 from J; bases not matched to a gene: 8. Germline CDR1 and CDR2: SGHRS and YFSETQ. The CDR3 sequence: CASSFASGIPSDTQYF. Here the CDR3 DNA reads TGCGCCAGCAGCTTTGCTAGCGGGATACCCTCAGATACGCAGTATTTT.

The chain links TRBV6-1 to TRBJ1-6, with a tentative D call TRBD1 (5 bases). The V end was cut by 6 bases, the J end by 6 bases, with 6 bases between. This CDR3 contains 12 residues. Germline V gene sequence: CDR1 MNHNS, CDR2 SASEGT. CDR3 loop: CASRRGNSPLHF. CDR3 DNA: TGTGCCAGCAGGAGGGGTAATTCACCCCTCCACTTT.

The chain uses TRBV12-3 or TRBV12-4 and TRBJ2-1, with 7 bases that match TRBD2. The length of the CDR3 is 14 residues. V was clipped by 8 bases and J by 4 bases; unmatched bases: 8. The CDR3 protein is CASQRGREYNEQFF. In DNA form, the CDR3 reads TGTGCCAGCCAACGCGGGAGAGAGTACAATGAGCAGTTCTTC.